This T cell receptor beta chain originates from a study of early T cells in non-severe SARS-CoV-2 infection. General study results and limits: Anti-spike CD8 specificities were favored by VDJdb matching, whose results missed private and CD4 specificities.

Individual cDNA molecules were tagged with unique molecular identifiers. TCRdb independently ran MiXCR on the 5' RACE reads; one entry per CDR3 protein. The table shows 25,000 or so distinct CDR3 sequences, with 2.9% occurring only once. The CDR3 consists of 13 residues. Deletions cut 10 bases from V and 6 bases from J, with 17 bases between. This clonotype was observed at least ten times. Its antigen is still unknown. The chain joins TRBV12-3 or TRBV12-4 to TRBJ2-3; no definite D call. This receptor was identified in an adult who was a healthcare worker with PCR-confirmed SARS-CoV-2 infection or an uninfected control (not recorded which). Sample: whole blood. The CDR3 protein is CATRTSPRDTQYF. CDR3 sequence (DNA): TGTGCCACACGGACCAGCCCTAGGGATACGCAGTATTTT.